Listed below are T cell receptor beta chains from one sample, sequenced in a study of T cells in Graves' hyperthyroidism and ophthalmopathy. TCRdb itself ran the multiplex PCR reads through MiXCR, one entry per CDR3 protein. Among fewer than 550,000 distinct CDR3 sequences, about 15% were seen once, and the ten largest hold roughly 13%. Sequencing was carried out using blood. These TCRs come from a woman aged 18-29 years with Graves' hyperthyroidism. The CDR3 runs from the conserved cysteine through the conserved F or W. Fields, in order: J gene, clone size, D gene, V gene, CDR3 protein, CDR3 DNA. The D gene is left open where the match is weak. Clone size is stated in some rows and not others, as once, few, many or a class when expanded.

TRBJ2-3 many TRBD2 TRBV28 CASTHRGGTDTQYF TGTGCCAGCACCCACCGGGGGGGCACAGATACGCAGTATTTT
TRBJ2-1 - TRBD1 TRBV12-3/TRBV12-4 CASSKPGQGSHNEQFF TGTGCCAGCAGCAAACCGGGACAGGGGTCCCACAATGAGCAGTTCTTC
TRBJ2-5 many TRBD1 TRBV11-3 CASSITGAQETQYF TGTGCCAGCAGCATAACAGGGGCCCAAGAGACCCAGTACTTC
TRBJ2-2 - TRBD1 TRBV10-3 CAIRKTGGELPNTGELFF TGTGCCATCAGGAAGACAGGGGGCGAACTGCCGAACACCGGGGAGCTGTTTTTT
TRBJ1-2 many TRBD1 TRBV5-6 CASSSRDSDYGYTF TGTGCCAGCAGCTCGCGGGACAGCGACTATGGCTACACCTTC
TRBJ2-5 many TRBD2 TRBV7-6 CASSRRLAGLETQYF TGTGCCAGCAGCCGGCGACTAGCGGGACTCGAGACCCAGTACTTC
TRBJ1-6 few - TRBV4-1 CASSQQGGNYNSPLHF TGCGCCAGCAGCCAACAGGGAGGTAACTATAATTCACCCCTCCACTTT
TRBJ1-1 - - TRBV12-3/TRBV12-4 CASSLWGLGTEAFF TGTGCCAGCAGTTTATGGGGTTTAGGGACTGAAGCTTTCTTT
TRBJ2-5 many - TRBV12-3/TRBV12-4 CASSRTAGGGETQYF TGTGCCAGCAGCCGGACAGCAGGGGGAGGAGAGACCCAGTACTTC
TRBJ1-4 many - TRBV7-9 CASSRTGSEDEKLFF TGTGCCAGCAGTCGCACGGGGAGCGAGGATGAAAAACTGTTTTTT
TRBJ2-1 - - TRBV9 CASSVEWFEGEQFF TGTGCCAGCAGCGTAGAGTGGTTCGAGGGTGAGCAGTTCTTC
TRBJ2-6 - - TRBV2 CASTALSGANVLTF TGTGCCAGTACGGCTCTCTCTGGGGCCAACGTCCTGACTTTC
TRBJ1-1 many - TRBV24-1 CATSDRPPSTEAFF TGTGCCACCAGTGACCGCCCCCCCAGCACTGAAGCTTTCTTT
TRBJ1-5 - - TRBV6-1 CASREWEGFFQPQHF TGTGCCAGCAGAGAATGGGAGGGTTTCTTTCAGCCCCAGCATTTT
TRBJ1-6 - TRBD1 TRBV9 CASSVGQENSPLHF TGTGCCAGCAGCGTTGGACAGGAGAATTCACCCCTCCACTTT
TRBJ1-1 many TRBD1 TRBV5-1 CASSSILQGSQDTEAFF TGCGCCAGCAGCTCGATTTTACAGGGGAGCCAGGACACTGAAGCTTTCTTT
TRBJ2-3 many TRBD2 TRBV2 CASRQRGVAGGNTDTQYF TGTGCCAGCAGGCAACGAGGGGTTGCGGGGGGAAACACAGATACGCAGTATTTT
TRBJ1-1 - TRBD1 TRBV27 CASSSLTGGGTEAFF TGTGCCAGCAGTTCCTTAACAGGGGGCGGCACTGAAGCTTTCTTT
TRBJ2-3 - - TRBV9 CASSVVGGLTSTDTQYF TGTGCCAGCAGCGTAGTGGGGGGGCTAACTAGCACAGATACGCAGTATTTT
TRBJ1-4 many - TRBV20-1 CSARELPLDEKLFF TGCAGTGCTAGAGAGCTGCCCCTGGATGAAAAACTGTTTTTT
TRBJ1-6 many - TRBV28 CASSFFGRGNSPLHF TGTGCCAGCAGTTTCTTTGGACGGGGGAATTCACCCCTCCACTTT
TRBJ1-4 many - TRBV2 CASSDWGPNEKLFF TGTGCCAGCAGTGATTGGGGTCCCAATGAAAAACTGTTTTTT
TRBJ2-3 many TRBD2 TRBV11-2 CASSLVSSGMDTQYF TGTGCCAGCAGCTTAGTCTCTAGCGGGATGGATACGCAGTATTTT